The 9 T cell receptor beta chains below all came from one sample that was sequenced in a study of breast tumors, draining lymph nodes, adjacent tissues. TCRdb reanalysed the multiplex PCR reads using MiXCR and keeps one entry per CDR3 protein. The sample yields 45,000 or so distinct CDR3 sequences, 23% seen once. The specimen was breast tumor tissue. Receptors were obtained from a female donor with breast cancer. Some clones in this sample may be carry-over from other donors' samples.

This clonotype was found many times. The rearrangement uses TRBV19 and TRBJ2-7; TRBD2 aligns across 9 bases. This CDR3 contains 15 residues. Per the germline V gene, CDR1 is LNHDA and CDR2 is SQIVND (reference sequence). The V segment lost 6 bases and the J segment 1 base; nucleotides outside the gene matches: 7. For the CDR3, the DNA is TGTGCCAGTAGATTAGCGGGAGAAGGGTCCTACGAGCAGTACTTC. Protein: CASRLAGEGSYEQYF.

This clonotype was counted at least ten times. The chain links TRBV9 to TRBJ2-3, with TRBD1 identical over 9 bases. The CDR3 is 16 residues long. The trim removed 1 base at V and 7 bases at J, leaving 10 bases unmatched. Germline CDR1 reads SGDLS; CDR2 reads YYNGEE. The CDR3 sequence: CASSVKTGGAWNTQYF. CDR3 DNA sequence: TGTGCCAGCAGCGTAAAAACAGGGGGCGCGTGGAATACGCAGTATTTT.

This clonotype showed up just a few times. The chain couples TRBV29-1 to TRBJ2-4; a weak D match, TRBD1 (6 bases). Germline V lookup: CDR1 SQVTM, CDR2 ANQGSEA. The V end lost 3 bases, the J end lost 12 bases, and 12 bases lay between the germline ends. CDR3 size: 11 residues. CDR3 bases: TGCAGCGTTGATCGGCAGGGGAATCAGTACTTC. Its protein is CSVDRQGNQYF.

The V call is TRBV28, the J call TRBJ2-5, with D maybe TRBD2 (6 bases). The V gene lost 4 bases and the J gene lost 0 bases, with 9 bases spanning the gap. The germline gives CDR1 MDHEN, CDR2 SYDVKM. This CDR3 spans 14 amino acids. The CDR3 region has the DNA TGTGCCAGCAGTTACGGGGGAAACCAAGAGACCCAGTACTTC. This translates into CASSYGGNQETQYF.

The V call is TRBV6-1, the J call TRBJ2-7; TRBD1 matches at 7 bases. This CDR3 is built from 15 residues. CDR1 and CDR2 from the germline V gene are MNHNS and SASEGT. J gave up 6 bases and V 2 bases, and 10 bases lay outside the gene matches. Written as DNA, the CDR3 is TGTGCCAGCAGTGAAAGTCGGACAGGAGGATGCGAGCAGTACTTC. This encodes CASSESRTGGCEQYF.

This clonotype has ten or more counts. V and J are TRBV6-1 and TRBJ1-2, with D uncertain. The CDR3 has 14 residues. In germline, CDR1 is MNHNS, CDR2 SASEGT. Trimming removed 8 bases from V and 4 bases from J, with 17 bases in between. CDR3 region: CASGEGIGPYGYTF. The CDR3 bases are TGTGCCAGCGGAGAGGGTATCGGACCCTATGGCTACACCTTC.

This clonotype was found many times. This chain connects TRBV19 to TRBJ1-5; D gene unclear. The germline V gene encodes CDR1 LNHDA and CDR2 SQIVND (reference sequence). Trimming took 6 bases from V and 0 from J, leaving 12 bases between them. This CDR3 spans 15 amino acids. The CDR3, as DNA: TGTGCCAGTAGGCCGGGCGGAGGTAGCAATCAGCCCCAGCATTTT. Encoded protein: CASRPGGGSNQPQHF.

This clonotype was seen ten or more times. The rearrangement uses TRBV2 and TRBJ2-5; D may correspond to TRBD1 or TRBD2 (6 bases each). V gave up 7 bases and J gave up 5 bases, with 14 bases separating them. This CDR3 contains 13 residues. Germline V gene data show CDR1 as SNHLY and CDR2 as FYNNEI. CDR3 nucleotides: TGTGCCAGCACCCCCGGGGGCCGGGAGACCCAGTACTTC. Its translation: CASTPGGRETQYF.

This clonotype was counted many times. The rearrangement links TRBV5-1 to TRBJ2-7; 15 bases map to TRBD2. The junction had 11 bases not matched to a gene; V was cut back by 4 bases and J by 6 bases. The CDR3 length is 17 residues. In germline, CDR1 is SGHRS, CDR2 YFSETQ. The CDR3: CASSPIPGLAGGGEQYF. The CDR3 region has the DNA TGCGCCAGCAGCCCGATACCGGGACTAGCGGGAGGTGGCGAGCAGTACTTC.